The 3 T cell receptor beta chains reported below all come from one sample, sequenced in a study of blood T cells in healthy people across ages (dated by TCRdb to the mid-2010s). Libraries were made using 5' RACE. Reads for this sample came from an Illumina HiSeq 2500. A second PCR of about 6 to 12 cycles was performed with a sample-barcoded 5' primer and a J-beta primer mix. TCRdb handled the public reads itself, with Q25 trimming in fastp and clone calling in MiXCR, and kept productive beta chains. Rows are unified per CDR3 protein, each entry keeping the most common DNA and genes. Across this sample there are hundreds of thousands of distinct CDR3 sequences, with 40% to 45% seen only once. The ten biggest clones cover about 32% of the sample. Sequenced sample: blood. All receptors derive from a man at least 80 years old in good health.

This clonotype has just a few counts. The chain recombines TRBV10-1 with TRBJ2-3; maybe TRBD2 (5 bases). Trimming took off 0 bases at V and 4 bases at J, with 11 bases between the two ends. The CDR3 runs 15 residues. Germline CDR1 reads WNHNN; CDR2 reads SYGVQD (reference sequence). CDR3 DNA: TGCGCCAGCAGTGAGTCGGTCAGCGGCGCAGATACGCAGTATTTT. It codes for CASSESVSGADTQYF.

The chain carries TRBV10-3 and TRBJ2-5, with unresolved D. The V and J ends lost 6 bases and 11 bases respectively, with 13 bases between them. Germline assignment: CDR1 ENHRY and CDR2 SYGVKD. This CDR3 has 11 residues. The CDR3 DNA follows: TGTGCCATCAGGGAGATGAGTGAGCAGTACTTC. Amino acid sequence: CAIREMSEQYF.

The genes are TRBV12-3 or TRBV12-4 and TRBJ2-1; a possible D gene is TRBD1 (6 bases). TRBJ2-7 explains the end of the DNA better; the J call may be wrong. This CDR3 is 15 amino acids long. CDR3 DNA: TGTGCCAGCAGTTTCAGACAGAGGGGGTCCCACGAGCAGTACTTC. Protein product: CASSFRQRGSHEQYF.